These 4 T cell receptor beta chains were sequenced from one sample in a study of post-analysis software for immune sequencing data. Study-wide points: Elevated frequency relative to controls characterized four or five TRBV segments in patients, TRBV5-6, TRBV5-1 and TRBV20-1 among them.

Each TCR beta cDNA library carried unique molecular identifiers. MiXCR, applied by TCRdb to the PCR reads, yields one record per CDR3 protein. The data show 350,000 to 500,000 distinct CDR3 sequences, with about 40% seen just once and approximately 7.1% held by the top ten. The antigens these receptors bind are not known. The sample comprised blood. Source of these receptors: a girl aged 2-10 years with multiple sclerosis.

This clonotype was observed a handful of times. The chain combines TRBV20-1 with TRBJ2-1; TRBD1 matches 7 bases. The germline CDR1 and CDR2 sequences are DFQATT and SNEGSKA (reference sequence). The CDR3 loop spans 15 amino acids. J was trimmed by 4 bases and V by 3 bases; bases with no gene match: 9. CDR3 residues: CSASGQAVLYNEQFF. The CDR3 DNA follows: TGCAGTGCTAGCGGACAGGCTGTTTTATACAATGAGCAGTTCTTC.

This clonotype was seen only a few times. The chain links TRBV10-3 to TRBJ2-4; 9 nucleotides line up with TRBD1. The DNA matches TRBJ2-7 better at its end, which makes the J call doubtful. The germline CDR1 and CDR2 sequences are ENHRY and SYGVKD. The CDR3 loop spans 14 amino acids. CDR3 amino acids: CAIRAGQGDYEQYF. The CDR3 coding sequence is TGTGCCATCAGGGCGGGACAGGGAGATTACGAGCAGTACTTC.

V and J are TRBV10-3 and TRBJ2-3, with D perhaps TRBD2 (5 bases). CDR1 and CDR2 from the germline V gene are ENHRY and SYGVKD. Trimming shortened V by 4 bases and J by 5 bases, and 7 bases separated the two germline ends. This CDR3 is 12 amino acids long. CDR3 in amino acids: CAISVEGDTQYF. The CDR3 DNA reads TGTGCCATCAGTGTCGAGGGAGATACGCAGTATTTT.

This chain links TRBV11-2 with TRBJ2-5, with TRBD1 identical over 7 bases. The tail of the sequence fits TRBJ2-7 better, so the J call may be wrong. Germline V CDR1 and CDR2: SGHAT, FQNNGV. This CDR3 is built from 18 residues. CDR3 residues: CASSLISGFDRVGDEQYF. In nucleotides, the CDR3 is TGTGCCAGCAGCTTAATATCGGGGTTCGACAGGGTAGGGGACGAGCAGTACTTC.